This is a list of T cell receptor beta chains from one sample in a study of blood T cell repertoires in COVID-19. TCRdb's table, derived via immunoSEQ multiplex PCR, lists solely in-frame clones and lacks some. This table has 45,000 to 70,000 clones, about 85% appearing once. Input material: peripheral blood. Source of these receptors: a woman older than 75 with COVID-19, enrolled during active disease. The CDR3 runs from the conserved cysteine through the conserved F or W. A D gene is named only where the DNA matches it firmly. The size of a clone is reported for some rows only, either as once, few or many, or as a class for expanded clones.

abundance: .; v_gene: TRBV4-2; d_gene: .; j_gene: TRBJ1-1; CDR3nt: TGTGCCAGCAGCAAGGTGCTGGGCCGAAACACTGAAGCTTTCTTT; CDR3aa: CASSKVLGRNTEAFF
abundance: .; v_gene: TRBV21-1; d_gene: .; j_gene: TRBJ2-3; CDR3nt: TGTGCCAGCATAGAGACTAGCGATGACACTAGCACAGATACGCAGTATTTT; CDR3aa: CASIETSDDTSTDTQYF
abundance: few; v_gene: TRBV7-8; d_gene: TRBD1; j_gene: TRBJ1-5; CDR3nt: TGTGCCAGCAGCCCCCACGGGGACAGGGGCCAGCCCCAGCATTTT; CDR3aa: CASSPHGDRGQPQHF
abundance: .; v_gene: TRBV19; d_gene: .; j_gene: TRBJ1-1; CDR3nt: TGTGCCAGTAGTCCTACTTCGACAGGGAACACTGAAGCTTTCTTT; CDR3aa: CASSPTSTGNTEAFF
abundance: .; v_gene: TRBV2; d_gene: .; j_gene: TRBJ1-5; CDR3nt: TGTGCCAGCACGGGGATGGGTGGTGAAGGGAATCAGCCCCAGCATTTT; CDR3aa: CASTGMGGEGNQPQHF
abundance: .; v_gene: TRBV10-2; d_gene: .; j_gene: TRBJ1-2; CDR3nt: TGCGCCAGCACTGAACAGAAAAACTATGGCTACACCTTC; CDR3aa: CASTEQKNYGYTF
abundance: .; v_gene: TRBV7-9; d_gene: .; j_gene: TRBJ2-7; CDR3nt: TGTGCCAGCAGCTCGCAGGGGGGATCCTACGAGCAGTACTTC; CDR3aa: CASSSQGGSYEQYF
abundance: few; v_gene: TRBV11-2; d_gene: .; j_gene: TRBJ2-7; CDR3nt: TGTGCCAGCAGCTTAAGTCAGACCTACGAGCAGTACTTC; CDR3aa: CASSLSQTYEQYF
abundance: .; v_gene: TRBV7-9; d_gene: .; j_gene: TRBJ2-3; CDR3nt: TGTGCCAGCAGCAGTCAGGGCCCCACAGATACGCAGTATTTT; CDR3aa: CASSSQGPTDTQYF
abundance: .; v_gene: TRBV30; d_gene: .; j_gene: TRBJ1-5; CDR3nt: TGTGCCTGGTCCTCGGTTGGGGCAAATAGCAATCAGCCCCAGCATTTT; CDR3aa: CAWSSVGANSNQPQHF
abundance: .; v_gene: TRBV6-5; d_gene: TRBD1; j_gene: TRBJ1-2; CDR3nt: TGTGCCAGCAGTTACTCGACCGGGACAGGGGGTTATGGCTACACCTTC; CDR3aa: CASSYSTGTGGYGYTF
abundance: .; v_gene: TRBV2; d_gene: .; j_gene: TRBJ2-7; CDR3nt: TGTGCCAGCAGGGCTACAGGGAACTCCTACGAGCAGTACTTC; CDR3aa: CASRATGNSYEQYF
abundance: .; v_gene: TRBV2; d_gene: .; j_gene: TRBJ1-6; CDR3nt: TGTGCCAGCAGTGGGGCGGGGATTTCACCCCTCCACTTT; CDR3aa: CASSGAGISPLHF
abundance: .; v_gene: TRBV27; d_gene: .; j_gene: TRBJ2-7; CDR3nt: TGTGCCAGCAGTCCACACTTTCTCAGCGCCTACGAGCAGTACTTC; CDR3aa: CASSPHFLSAYEQYF
abundance: .; v_gene: TRBV7-4; d_gene: TRBD1; j_gene: TRBJ1-1; CDR3nt: TGTGCCAGCAGCTTTTGCCAGGGGGTTACGAACACTGAAGCTTTCTTT; CDR3aa: CASSFCQGVTNTEAFF
abundance: .; v_gene: TRBV18; d_gene: TRBD1; j_gene: TRBJ1-5; CDR3nt: TGTGCCAGCTCGGAACAGGGGAATCAGCCCCAGCATTTT; CDR3aa: CASSEQGNQPQHF
abundance: .; v_gene: TRBV7-9; d_gene: .; j_gene: TRBJ2-7; CDR3nt: TGTGCCAGCAGCTTATCTGGCTCCTCCGTGTACGAGCAGTACTTC; CDR3aa: CASSLSGSSVYEQYF
abundance: .; v_gene: TRBV6-5; d_gene: TRBD1; j_gene: TRBJ1-2; CDR3nt: TGTGCCAGCAGTTCCAGACAGGGGGTAGACTATGGCTACACCTTC; CDR3aa: CASSSRQGVDYGYTF
abundance: .; v_gene: TRBV5-1; d_gene: TRBD1; j_gene: TRBJ1-1; CDR3nt: TGCGCCAGCAGCGAGACAGGGTTTGTCCGTATCACTGAAGCTTTCTTT; CDR3aa: CASSETGFVRITEAFF
abundance: .; v_gene: TRBV6-5; d_gene: .; j_gene: TRBJ1-1; CDR3nt: TGTGCCAGCAGTAGGGGCTCCATGAACACTGAAGCTTTCTTT; CDR3aa: CASSRGSMNTEAFF
abundance: .; v_gene: TRBV7-9; d_gene: TRBD1; j_gene: TRBJ1-1; CDR3nt: TGTGCCAGCAGCGCGAACAGGGGGCAGATTGAAGCTTTCTTT; CDR3aa: CASSANRGQIEAFF
abundance: once; v_gene: TRBV4-1; d_gene: .; j_gene: TRBJ2-2; CDR3nt: TGCGCCAGCAGCCGAATTTCCGACGGGACCGGGGAGCTGTTTTTT; CDR3aa: CASSRISDGTGELFF
abundance: .; v_gene: TRBV7-3; d_gene: TRBD1; j_gene: TRBJ1-2; CDR3nt: TGTGCCAGCAGCTCGCAGACAGGGCCATCCTATGGCTACACCTTC; CDR3aa: CASSSQTGPSYGYTF
abundance: .; v_gene: TRBV19; d_gene: .; j_gene: TRBJ1-1; CDR3nt: TGTGCCAGTACCCGACACGGAGGAGCGAACACTGAAGCTTTCTTT; CDR3aa: CASTRHGGANTEAFF
abundance: few; v_gene: TRBV7-6; d_gene: TRBD1; j_gene: TRBJ1-6; CDR3nt: TGTGCCAGCAGCGCATGGACAGGGGTAAATTCACCCCTCCACTTT; CDR3aa: CASSAWTGVNSPLHF
abundance: .; v_gene: TRBV11-2; d_gene: .; j_gene: TRBJ2-3; CDR3nt: TGTGCCAGCAGCCACGGGATGGGGTCTAGCACAGATACGCAGTATTTT; CDR3aa: CASSHGMGSSTDTQYF
abundance: .; v_gene: TRBV7-2; d_gene: TRBD2; j_gene: TRBJ2-5; CDR3nt: TGTGCCAGCAGCTTGGGACTAGCGGGGAGGAAGACCCAGTACTTC; CDR3aa: CASSLGLAGRKTQYF
abundance: .; v_gene: TRBV6-5; d_gene: .; j_gene: TRBJ1-1; CDR3nt: TGTGCCAGCAGCCCGGACAGACAGAACACTGAAGCTTTCTTT; CDR3aa: CASSPDRQNTEAFF
abundance: .; v_gene: TRBV7-9; d_gene: .; j_gene: TRBJ2-1; CDR3nt: TGTGCCAGCAGCTTAAGTCAGGGGAGTAATGAGCAGTTCTTC; CDR3aa: CASSLSQGSNEQFF
abundance: .; v_gene: TRBV5-6; d_gene: .; j_gene: TRBJ1-2; CDR3nt: TGTGCCAGCAGCTTGGGGACAGCTTCTAACTATGGCTACACCTTC; CDR3aa: CASSLGTASNYGYTF
abundance: .; v_gene: TRBV7-3; d_gene: TRBD1; j_gene: TRBJ1-1; CDR3nt: TGTGCCAGCAGCGCCACAGGGGGCGAACGGACTGAAGCTTTCTTT; CDR3aa: CASSATGGERTEAFF
abundance: .; v_gene: TRBV6-1; d_gene: .; j_gene: TRBJ2-5; CDR3nt: TGTGCCAGCAGTGAGTCCAGGGGTCAAGAGACCCAGTACTTC; CDR3aa: CASSESRGQETQYF
abundance: .; v_gene: TRBV3-1/TRBV3-2; d_gene: .; j_gene: TRBJ2-1; CDR3nt: TGTGCCAGCAGCCCCGCCCCAGGGGTGGGGGGGAACGAGCAGTTCTTC; CDR3aa: CASSPAPGVGGNEQFF
abundance: .; v_gene: TRBV5-4; d_gene: TRBD1; j_gene: TRBJ1-2; CDR3nt: TGTGCCAGCAGCCCTAACAGGGGTTATCACTATGGCTACACCTTC; CDR3aa: CASSPNRGYHYGYTF
abundance: once; v_gene: TRBV7-2; d_gene: .; j_gene: TRBJ1-1; CDR3nt: TGTGCCAGCGGAGGGTCCACTGAAGCTTTCTTT; CDR3aa: CASGGSTEAFF
abundance: once; v_gene: TRBV14; d_gene: TRBD1; j_gene: TRBJ1-1; CDR3nt: TGTGCCAGCAGCCAAGATGTCAAGAGGCAGGGGGATTTGAACACTGAAGCTTTCTTT; CDR3aa: CASSQDVKRQGDLNTEAFF
abundance: .; v_gene: TRBV2; d_gene: TRBD1; j_gene: TRBJ1-5; CDR3nt: TGTGCCAGCAGGGGCGGGACAGGCTATCAGCCCCAGCATTTT; CDR3aa: CASRGGTGYQPQHF
abundance: .; v_gene: TRBV2; d_gene: TRBD1; j_gene: TRBJ2-2; CDR3nt: TGTGCCAGCTCCGGGACAGGGGGCTTCGGGACCGGGGAGCTGTTTTTT; CDR3aa: CASSGTGGFGTGELFF
abundance: .; v_gene: TRBV18; d_gene: .; j_gene: TRBJ2-7; CDR3nt: TGTGCCAGCTCACGACTTTTCTACGAGCAGTACTTC; CDR3aa: CASSRLFYEQYF
abundance: .; v_gene: TRBV3-1/TRBV3-2; d_gene: .; j_gene: TRBJ1-4; CDR3nt: TGTGCCAGCAGCCAAATGCAGGGGAATGAAAAACTGTTTTTT; CDR3aa: CASSQMQGNEKLFF
abundance: .; v_gene: TRBV12-3/TRBV12-4; d_gene: .; j_gene: TRBJ1-2; CDR3nt: TGTGCCAGCAGCCCCGACAGACCCTATGGCTACACCTTC; CDR3aa: CASSPDRPYGYTF
abundance: .; v_gene: TRBV2; d_gene: TRBD2; j_gene: TRBJ2-2; CDR3nt: TGTGCCAGCACCGGGACTAGCGGAAACACCGGGGAGCTGTTTTTT; CDR3aa: CASTGTSGNTGELFF
abundance: .; v_gene: TRBV19; d_gene: TRBD1; j_gene: TRBJ2-4; CDR3nt: TGTGCCAGTAGATCCCCTACAGGGGGCGTGGGCAATGGAATGAAAAACATTCAGTACTTC; CDR3aa: CASRSPTGGVGNGMKNIQYF
abundance: .; v_gene: TRBV19; d_gene: TRBD2; j_gene: TRBJ2-3; CDR3nt: TGTGCCAGTAGACTAGCGGGGACAGATACGCAGTATTTT; CDR3aa: CASRLAGTDTQYF
abundance: .; v_gene: TRBV5-1; d_gene: TRBD1; j_gene: TRBJ1-1; CDR3nt: TGCGCCAGCAGCTCGGACAGGCCTACTGAAGCTTTCTTT; CDR3aa: CASSSDRPTEAFF
abundance: .; v_gene: TRBV7-9; d_gene: .; j_gene: TRBJ2-6; CDR3nt: TGTGCCAGCAGCTACGGACATCCCTCTGGGGCCAACGTCCTGACTTTC; CDR3aa: CASSYGHPSGANVLTF
abundance: .; v_gene: TRBV2; d_gene: TRBD2; j_gene: TRBJ2-1; CDR3nt: TGTGCCAGCAGGGTGACTAGCGGGGGGTTGGCTGAGCAGTTCTTC; CDR3aa: CASRVTSGGLAEQFF
abundance: .; v_gene: TRBV7-9; d_gene: .; j_gene: TRBJ2-1; CDR3nt: TGTGCCAGCAGCGCGCGACGGGATGCGGGGAGTGAGCAGTTCTTC; CDR3aa: CASSARRDAGSEQFF